This TCR beta chain was found in a study of T cell responses to AZD1222 COVID-19 vaccine (dated by TCRdb to the early 2020s). Looking at the study overall: AZD1222 recipients with second doses at about 4 weeks or about 12 weeks were pooled, because spike-specific TCR depth and breadth did not differ between schedules. TCR sequencing covered approximately 230 trial participants: 207 given two doses of AZD1222 and about 26 given two doses of MenACWY control vaccine. Trial participants were enrolled into age subgroups of 18-55, 56-69 and 70-plus years, which contained about 150, 28 and 57 TCR-sequenced participants, respectively. Broad study findings and their caveats: Most participants were white British and females outnumbered males, and the authors suggested that clonal diversity may have been underestimated. Conclusions about previously exposed vaccinees are limited, since just five to seven AZD1222 recipients were seropositive for SARS-CoV-2 at baseline. The 56-69-year group was small, and its depth increase did not reach significance, likely because of low power. After two AZD1222 doses, both the breadth and the depth of spike-specific TCRs were significantly higher than at day 0 and than in MenACWY recipients. Because no samples from the day 14 peak response were available, repertoires could be characterized only after the peak T cell response. Nearly half of unique spike-specific TCRs reportedly recognized epitopes outside regions mutated in the B.1.351 and B.1.1.7 variants. Vaccine-associated CD4 TCRs spanned the whole spike protein, with dominant responses in regions 160-218 and 743-854.

The CDR3 regions of human TCRbeta chains were analyzed by immunosequencing. Per the authors' processing: Repertoire TCRs were checked for matches against a reference library of SARS-CoV-2-specific TCRs that had been generated using the MIRA antigen-specificity platform. Breadth was defined as the fraction of unique TCRs that were SARS-CoV-2-associated. Depth was defined as the fraction of total T cells that were SARS-CoV-2-associated. Each spike-specific TCR was assigned to its reactive spike region and to a CD4 or CD8 class using the MIRA data. Log10-transformed breadth and depth values were compared by one-way ANOVA with Sidak's multiple comparisons tests. TCRdb retrieved this table from immuneACCESS and kept in-frame rearrangements only. Not all clones are present; in checked studies, unresolved V genes account for under half, and no reason is known for the remainder. The DNA gave D and trimming, while V, J and clone size come from that table. Counted in this sample were around 99,000 clones; 87% of them appeared once. The ten largest clones represent 3.5% to 4.5% of the sample.

Relative to germline, V is 4 bases shorter and J is 4 bases shorter, with 10 bases between their ends. Including cysteine and phenylalanine, the CDR3 has 13 amino acids. Solely the CDR3 DNA is kept, with 39 bases framed from the first base. For CDR1 and CDR2, the germline V gene lists SNHLY and FYNNEI. For this clone: Which antigen it targets is not known. No per-base quality is available; no much larger clone lies one base away.

In the paper's terms, the time point label means: baseline before first vaccination. Vaccinee samples came from UK trials COV001 and COV002, including a single-blind randomized controlled phase 2/3 trial of AZD1222 (ChAdOx1 nCoV-19) in healthy adults. For TCRbeta chain sequencing, PBMC samples were collected from trial participants at day 0 and at day 28 after the second dose. Here the sequenced sample was peripheral blood, taken on day 0 of AZD1222 vaccination. Recombination linked TRBV2 to TRBJ1-2; no D gene call is confident. The sequence came from an adult in good health. The CDR3 region reads CASSGHGLYGYTF. The DNA is as follows: TGTGCCAGCAGTGGACACGGACTCTATGGCTACACCTTC.